Listed below are T cell receptor beta chains from one sample, sequenced in a study of neoadjuvant anti-PD-1 for oral cavity cancer. TCRdb keeps only in-frame clones here, not all; method: immunoSEQ multiplex PCR. The repertoire has about 16,000 clones, approximately 68% of them found once; the top ten carry 2.8%. The starting material was PBMCs, obtained before nivolumab (anti-PD-1) treatment. These receptors originate from a person between 35 and 79 years old with oral cavity squamous cell carcinoma. CDR3s include the opening cysteine and the closing phenylalanine or tryptophan. The D gene is left open where the match is weak. Size is stated for part of the rows, as once, few or many counts, or as a class when the clone is expanded.

d_call: NA; j_call: TRBJ1-4; clone_size: few; v_call: TRBV5-4; cdr3_aa: CASSSRQATNEKLFF; cdr3_nt: TGTGCCAGCAGCTCGAGACAGGCGACTAATGAAAAACTGTTTTTT
d_call: NA; j_call: TRBJ2-1; clone_size: NA; v_call: TRBV30; cdr3_aa: CAWSLDSGVHNEQFF; cdr3_nt: TGTGCCTGGAGTCTGGACTCGGGGGTCCACAATGAGCAGTTCTTC
d_call: TRBD1; j_call: TRBJ2-7; clone_size: few; v_call: TRBV19; cdr3_aa: CASSRQGNYEQYF; cdr3_nt: TGTGCCAGTTCGAGACAGGGAAACTACGAGCAGTACTTC
d_call: TRBD2; j_call: TRBJ2-5; clone_size: few; v_call: TRBV27; cdr3_aa: CASSGAGGAETQYF; cdr3_nt: TGTGCCAGCAGTGGAGCGGGAGGGGCAGAGACCCAGTACTTC
d_call: NA; j_call: TRBJ1-4; clone_size: NA; v_call: TRBV10-3; cdr3_aa: CAISESGSEKLFF; cdr3_nt: TGTGCCATCAGTGAGTCGGGAAGTGAAAAACTGTTTTTT
d_call: TRBD2; j_call: TRBJ2-4; clone_size: NA; v_call: TRBV5-1; cdr3_aa: CASSRQGLTAKNIQYF; cdr3_nt: TGCGCCAGCAGCCGGCAGGGACTAACAGCCAAAAACATTCAGTACTTC
d_call: TRBD2; j_call: TRBJ2-1; clone_size: few; v_call: TRBV19; cdr3_aa: CASPSCGREYNEQFF; cdr3_nt: TGTGCCAGCCCGTCTTGCGGGAGGGAGTACAATGAGCAGTTCTTC
d_call: TRBD2; j_call: TRBJ2-7; clone_size: once; v_call: TRBV6-1; cdr3_aa: CAAETSSPYEQYF; cdr3_nt: TGTGCCGCCGAGACTAGCTCCCCCTACGAGCAGTACTTC
d_call: NA; j_call: TRBJ2-7; clone_size: NA; v_call: TRBV10-3; cdr3_aa: CAISESSPVFLIYEQYF; cdr3_nt: TGTGCCATCAGTGAGTCTAGCCCGGTTTTTCTTATCTACGAGCAGTACTTC
d_call: NA; j_call: TRBJ2-3; clone_size: NA; v_call: TRBV9; cdr3_aa: CASSPHQGMIADTQYF; cdr3_nt: TGTGCCAGCAGCCCCCACCAGGGGATGATTGCAGATACGCAGTATTTT
d_call: NA; j_call: TRBJ1-1; clone_size: few; v_call: TRBV30; cdr3_aa: CAWSKGMEAEAFF; cdr3_nt: TGTGCCTGGAGTAAGGGGATGGAGGCTGAAGCTTTCTTT
d_call: NA; j_call: TRBJ1-1; clone_size: NA; v_call: TRBV5-1; cdr3_aa: CASSFYDSSMNTEAFF; cdr3_nt: TGCGCCAGCAGCTTCTACGACAGTTCCATGAACACTGAAGCTTTCTTT
d_call: TRBD1; j_call: TRBJ1-5; clone_size: NA; v_call: TRBV5-5; cdr3_aa: CASSFGTGGRSNQPQHF; cdr3_nt: TGTGCCAGCAGCTTTGGGACAGGGGGAAGGAGCAATCAGCCCCAGCATTTT
d_call: NA; j_call: TRBJ2-1; clone_size: few; v_call: TRBV11-3; cdr3_aa: CASSLIRGPGGEQFF; cdr3_nt: TGTGCCAGCAGCTTAATCCGGGGGCCCGGAGGGGAGCAGTTCTTC
d_call: TRBD1; j_call: TRBJ1-3; clone_size: NA; v_call: TRBV7-2; cdr3_aa: CASSPLGVTGSGNTIYF; cdr3_nt: TGTGCCAGCAGCCCCTTGGGGGTGACAGGGTCCGGAAACACCATATATTTT
d_call: NA; j_call: TRBJ2-1; clone_size: NA; v_call: TRBV5-6; cdr3_aa: CASSLAGGAGEQFF; cdr3_nt: TGTGCCAGCAGCTTGGCTGGCGGCGCGGGTGAGCAGTTCTTC
d_call: NA; j_call: TRBJ2-1; clone_size: NA; v_call: TRBV11-2; cdr3_aa: CASSFDATSSYNEQFF; cdr3_nt: TGTGCCAGCAGCTTCGACGCAACGAGCTCCTACAATGAGCAGTTCTTC
d_call: NA; j_call: TRBJ2-7; clone_size: NA; v_call: TRBV25-1; cdr3_aa: CASSEKGLGSVEQYF; cdr3_nt: TGTGCCAGCAGTGAGAAGGGACTGGGCTCGGTCGAGCAGTACTTC
d_call: NA; j_call: TRBJ1-1; clone_size: NA; v_call: TRBV5-1; cdr3_aa: CASSALTGRPEAFF; cdr3_nt: TGCGCCAGCAGCGCCTTAACAGGGCGGCCTGAAGCTTTCTTT
d_call: TRBD1; j_call: TRBJ2-5; clone_size: few; v_call: TRBV5-5; cdr3_aa: CASSSWTGRETQYF; cdr3_nt: TGTGCCAGCAGCTCATGGACAGGGCGGGAGACCCAGTACTTC
d_call: NA; j_call: TRBJ1-5; clone_size: NA; v_call: TRBV5-6; cdr3_aa: CASSLGNNQPQHF; cdr3_nt: TGTGCCAGCAGCTTGGGCAACAATCAGCCCCAGCATTTT
d_call: TRBD1; j_call: TRBJ2-5; clone_size: NA; v_call: TRBV10-3; cdr3_aa: CATQGPRGQVQETQYF; cdr3_nt: TGTGCCACCCAAGGACCCAGGGGACAGGTCCAAGAGACCCAGTACTTC
d_call: TRBD1; j_call: TRBJ1-2; clone_size: NA; v_call: TRBV27; cdr3_aa: CASSLGQSPNYGYTF; cdr3_nt: TGTGCCAGCAGTTTGGGACAGTCCCCTAACTATGGCTACACCTTC
d_call: NA; j_call: TRBJ2-1; clone_size: NA; v_call: TRBV11-1; cdr3_aa: CASSLMQQSSYNEQFF; cdr3_nt: TGTGCCAGCAGCTTAATGCAGCAGAGCTCCTACAATGAGCAGTTCTTC